This TCR beta chain derives from a study of CD4 T cells in relation to SARS-CoV-2 and coronaviruses. Overall study: TCR beta CDR3s were sequenced after approximately 9-day antigen culture of PBMCs. Points from the study as a whole: This crossreactivity analysis covered spike protein alone, no other viral proteins.

Comment on this clone: Its cognate antigen is unknown.

Sequencing used immunoSEQ multiplex PCR; TCRdb keeps in-frame clones, though not all of them. The data contain over 20,000 clones, 60% to 75% of them singletons. CD4+ T cells from unexposed donors were obtained before the COVID-19 pandemic (2011-2018). The cells were cultured for less than twelve days before CD4+ T cells were isolated. Unexposed-donor CD4+ T cells were probed with SARS-CoV-2 S/N and four cold-coronavirus spikes, cells permitting. PBMCs were plated at a few million per well in IL-2-containing medium. Trimming left V 2 bases short and J 8 bases short, with 11 bases between. The CDR3 loop spans 13 amino acids. Looked up from germline, CDR1 is SGHRS and CDR2 is YFSETQ.

This chain links TRBV5-1 with TRBJ2-1; D not resolved. The receptor was derived from a human donor in good health. The specimen sequenced was CD4+ T cells from PBMCs, cultured in vitro. The CDR3, as DNA: TGCGCCAGCAGCTTAGCTGAGGTGGATGAGCAGTTCTTC. Translating it yields CASSLAEVDEQFF.